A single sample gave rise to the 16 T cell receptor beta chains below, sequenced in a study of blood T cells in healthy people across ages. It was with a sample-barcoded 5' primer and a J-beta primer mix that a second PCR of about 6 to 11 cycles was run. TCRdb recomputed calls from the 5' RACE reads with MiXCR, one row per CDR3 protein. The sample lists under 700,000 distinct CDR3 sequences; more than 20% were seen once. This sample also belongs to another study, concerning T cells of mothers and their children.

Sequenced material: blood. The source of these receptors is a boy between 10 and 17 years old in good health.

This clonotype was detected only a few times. This CDR3 reads CASSHQPGQGADEQYF. In nucleotides, the CDR3 is TGTGCCAGCAGCCACCAACCGGGACAGGGGGCCGACGAGCAGTACTTC. V and J are TRBV7-9 and TRBJ2-7; 12 bases match TRBD1. Looked up from germline, CDR1 is SEHNR and CDR2 is FQNEAQ (reference sequence). J lost 5 bases, V lost 5 bases, and 10 bases had no gene match. This CDR3 region has 16 residues.

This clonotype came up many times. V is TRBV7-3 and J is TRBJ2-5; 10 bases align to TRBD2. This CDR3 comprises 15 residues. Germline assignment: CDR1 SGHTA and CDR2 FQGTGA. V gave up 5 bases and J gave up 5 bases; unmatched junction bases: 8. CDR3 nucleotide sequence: TGTGCCAGCAGCCGCATTAGCGGGAGGCTGGAGACCCAGTACTTC. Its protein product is CASSRISGRLETQYF.

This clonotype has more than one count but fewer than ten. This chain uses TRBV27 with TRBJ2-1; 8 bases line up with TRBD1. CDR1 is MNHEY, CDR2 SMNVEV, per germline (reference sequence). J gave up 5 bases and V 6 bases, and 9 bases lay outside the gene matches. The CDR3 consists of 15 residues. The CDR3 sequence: CASSFFTGGNNEQFF. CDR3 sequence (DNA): TGTGCCAGCAGCTTCTTCACAGGGGGAAACAATGAGCAGTTCTTC.

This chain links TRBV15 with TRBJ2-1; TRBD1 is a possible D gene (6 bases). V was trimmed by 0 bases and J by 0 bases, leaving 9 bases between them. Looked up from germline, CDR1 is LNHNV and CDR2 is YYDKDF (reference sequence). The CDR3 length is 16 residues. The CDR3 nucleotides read TGTGCCACCAGCAGAGATCCGACAGGCTCCTACAATGAGCAGTTCTTC. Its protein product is CATSRDPTGSYNEQFF. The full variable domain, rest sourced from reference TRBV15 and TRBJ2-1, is DAMVIQNPRYQVTQFGKPVTLSCSQTLNHNVMYWYQQKSSQAPKLLFHYYDKDFNNEADTPDNFQSRRPNTSFCFLDIRSPGLGDTAMYLCATSRDPTGSYNEQFFGPGTRLTVL.

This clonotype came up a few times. The CDR3 DNA reads as TGTGCCAGCAGCTCCAGCGGGAACTCAGATACGCAGTATTTT. Translated, it gives CASSSSGNSDTQYF. The V and J genes are TRBV7-2 and TRBJ2-3, with 7 bases lining up with TRBD2. The V gene's germline CDR1 is SGHTA and CDR2 FQGNSA. V lost 4 bases and J lost 4; bases outside the gene matches: 5. CDR3 length: 14 amino acids. The full variable domain, with the rest looked up from reference TRBV7-2 and TRBJ2-3, is GAGVSQSPSNKVTEKGKDVELRCDPISGHTALYWYRQSLGQGLEFLIYFQGNSAPDKSGLPSDRFSAERTGGSVSTLTIQRTQQEDSAVYLCASSSSGNSDTQYFGPGTRLTVL.

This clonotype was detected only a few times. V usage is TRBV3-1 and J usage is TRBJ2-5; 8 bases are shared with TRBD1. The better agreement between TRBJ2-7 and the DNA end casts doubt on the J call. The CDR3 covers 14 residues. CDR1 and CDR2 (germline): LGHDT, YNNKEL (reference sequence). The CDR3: CASSYRGRDYEQYF. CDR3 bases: TGTGCCAGCAGCTACAGGGGGAGAGACTACGAGCAGTACTTC.

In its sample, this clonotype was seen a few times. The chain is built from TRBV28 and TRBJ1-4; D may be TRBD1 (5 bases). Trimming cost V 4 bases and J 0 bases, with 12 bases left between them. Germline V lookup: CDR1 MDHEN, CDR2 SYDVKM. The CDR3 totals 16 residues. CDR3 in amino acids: CASSSPRGATNEKLFF. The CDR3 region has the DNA TGTGCCAGCAGTTCACCAAGGGGTGCAACTAATGAAAAACTGTTTTTT.

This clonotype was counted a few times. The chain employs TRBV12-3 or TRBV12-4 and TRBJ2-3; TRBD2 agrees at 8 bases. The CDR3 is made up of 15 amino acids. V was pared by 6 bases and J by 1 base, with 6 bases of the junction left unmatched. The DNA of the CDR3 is TGTGCCAGCAGACCGACTAGCGCCCGCACAGATACGCAGTATTTT. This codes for CASRPTSARTDTQYF.

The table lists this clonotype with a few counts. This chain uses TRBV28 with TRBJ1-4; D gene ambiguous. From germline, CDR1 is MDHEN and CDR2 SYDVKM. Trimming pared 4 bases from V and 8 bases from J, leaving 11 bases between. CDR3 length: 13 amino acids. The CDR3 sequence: CASSYRGDEKLFF. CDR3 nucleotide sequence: TGTGCCAGCAGTTATCGGGGAGACGAAAAACTGTTTTTT.

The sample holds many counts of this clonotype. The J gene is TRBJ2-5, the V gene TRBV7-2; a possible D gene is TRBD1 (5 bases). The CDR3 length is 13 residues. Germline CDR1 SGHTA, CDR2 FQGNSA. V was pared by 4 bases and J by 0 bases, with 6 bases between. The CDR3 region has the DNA TGTGCCAGCAGCTCCAGGGACCAAGAGACCCAGTACTTC. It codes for CASSSRDQETQYF.

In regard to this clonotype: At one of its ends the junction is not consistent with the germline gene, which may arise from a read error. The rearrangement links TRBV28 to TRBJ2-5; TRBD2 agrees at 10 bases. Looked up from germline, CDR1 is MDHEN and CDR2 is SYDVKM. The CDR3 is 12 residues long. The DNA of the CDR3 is TGTGCCAGCAGCCCTCCAGGCAGCGGGGGGGAGTTC. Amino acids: CASSPPGSGGEF.

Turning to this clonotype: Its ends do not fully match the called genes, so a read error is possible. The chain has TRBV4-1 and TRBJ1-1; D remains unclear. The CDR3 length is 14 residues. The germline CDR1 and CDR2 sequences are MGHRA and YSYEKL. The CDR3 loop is CTSSQEDSGTEAFF. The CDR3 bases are TGCACCAGCAGCCAAGAAGACTCAGGCACTGAAGCTTTCTTT.

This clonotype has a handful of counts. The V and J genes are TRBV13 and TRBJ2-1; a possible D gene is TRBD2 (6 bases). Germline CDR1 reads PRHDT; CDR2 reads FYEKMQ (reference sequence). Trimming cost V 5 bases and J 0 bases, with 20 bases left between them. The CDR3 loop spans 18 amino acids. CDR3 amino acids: CASSPYSPHGSSYNEQFF. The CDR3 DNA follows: TGTGCCAGCAGCCCCTATTCGCCTCACGGGAGCTCCTACAATGAGCAGTTCTTC.

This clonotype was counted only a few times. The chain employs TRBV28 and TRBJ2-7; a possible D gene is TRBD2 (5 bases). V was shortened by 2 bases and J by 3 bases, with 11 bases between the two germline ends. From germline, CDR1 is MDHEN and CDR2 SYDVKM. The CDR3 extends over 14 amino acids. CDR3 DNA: TGTGCCAGCAGTTTAGACTGGACTCGCTACGAGCAGTACTTC. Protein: CASSLDWTRYEQYF.

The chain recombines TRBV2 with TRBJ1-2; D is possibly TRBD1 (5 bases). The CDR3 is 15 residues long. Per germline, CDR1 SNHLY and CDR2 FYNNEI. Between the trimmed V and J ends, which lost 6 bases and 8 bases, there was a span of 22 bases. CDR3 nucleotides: TGTGCCAGCAGGGTATCGGGCCTCGACAGTAGGGGCTACACCTTC. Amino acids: CASRVSGLDSRGYTF.

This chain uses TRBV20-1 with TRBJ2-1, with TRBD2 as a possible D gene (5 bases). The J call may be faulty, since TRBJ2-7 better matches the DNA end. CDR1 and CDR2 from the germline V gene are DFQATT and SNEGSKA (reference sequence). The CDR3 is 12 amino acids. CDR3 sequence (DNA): TGCAGTGCTAGCGGACTTCTCTACGAGCAGTACTTC. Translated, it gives CSASGLLYEQYF.